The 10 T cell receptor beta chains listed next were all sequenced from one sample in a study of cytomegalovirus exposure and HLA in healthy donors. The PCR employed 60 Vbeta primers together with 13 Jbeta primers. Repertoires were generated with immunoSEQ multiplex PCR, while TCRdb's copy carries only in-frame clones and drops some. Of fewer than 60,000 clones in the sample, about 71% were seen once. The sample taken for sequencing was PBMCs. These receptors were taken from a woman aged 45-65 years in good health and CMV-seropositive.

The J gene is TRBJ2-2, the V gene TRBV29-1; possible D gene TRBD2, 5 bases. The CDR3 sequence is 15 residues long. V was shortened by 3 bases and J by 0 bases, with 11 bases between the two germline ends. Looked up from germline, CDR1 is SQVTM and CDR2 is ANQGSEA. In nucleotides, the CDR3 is TGCAGCGTTGAGGCGGGCCAGACGAACACCGGGGAGCTGTTTTTT. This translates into CSVEAGQTNTGELFF.

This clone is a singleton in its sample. The CDR3 bases are TGTGCCAGTAGGACACGACAGGGGGCTGGTGGCTACACCTTC. Translated, it gives CASRTRQGAGGYTF. This rearrangement joins TRBV19 to TRBJ1-2; 10 bases fit TRBD1. Germline values: CDR1 LNHDA, CDR2 SQIVND (reference sequence). V lost 6 bases and J lost 7; bases outside the gene matches: 8. CDR3 length: 14 residues.

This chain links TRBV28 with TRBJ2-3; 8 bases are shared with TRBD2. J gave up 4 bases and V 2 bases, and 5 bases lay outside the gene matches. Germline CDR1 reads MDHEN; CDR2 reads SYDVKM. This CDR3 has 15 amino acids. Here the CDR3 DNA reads TGTGCCAGCAGTTTACTAGCGGGCCACCCAGATACGCAGTATTTT. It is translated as CASSLLAGHPDTQYF.

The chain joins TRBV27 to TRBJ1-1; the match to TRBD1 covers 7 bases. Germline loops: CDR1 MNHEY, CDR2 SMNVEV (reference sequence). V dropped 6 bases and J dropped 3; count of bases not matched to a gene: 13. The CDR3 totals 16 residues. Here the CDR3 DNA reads TGTGCCAGCAGACCCAACCGGGACAGTTTTTACACTGAAGCTTTCTTT. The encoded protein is CASRPNRDSFYTEAFF.

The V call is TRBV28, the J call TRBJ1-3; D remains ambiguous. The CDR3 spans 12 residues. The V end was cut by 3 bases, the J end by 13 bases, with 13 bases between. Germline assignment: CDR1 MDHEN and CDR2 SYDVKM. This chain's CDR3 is CASSFSSNGIYF. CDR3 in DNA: TGTGCCAGCAGTTTCTCTTCTAACGGGATATATTTT.

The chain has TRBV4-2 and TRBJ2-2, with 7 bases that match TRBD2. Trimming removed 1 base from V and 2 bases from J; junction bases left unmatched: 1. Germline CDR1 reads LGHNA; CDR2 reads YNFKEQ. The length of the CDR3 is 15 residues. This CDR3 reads CASSQGGLNTGELFF. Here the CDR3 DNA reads TGTGCCAGCAGCCAAGGGGGACTAAACACCGGGGAGCTGTTTTTT.

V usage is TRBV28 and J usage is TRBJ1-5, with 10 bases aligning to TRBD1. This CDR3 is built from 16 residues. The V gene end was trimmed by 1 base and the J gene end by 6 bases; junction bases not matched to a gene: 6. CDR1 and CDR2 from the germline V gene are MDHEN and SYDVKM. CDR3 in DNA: TGTGCCAGCAGTTTATCCGGGACAGGGGTGCTTCAGCCCCAGCATTTT. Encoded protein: CASSLSGTGVLQPQHF.

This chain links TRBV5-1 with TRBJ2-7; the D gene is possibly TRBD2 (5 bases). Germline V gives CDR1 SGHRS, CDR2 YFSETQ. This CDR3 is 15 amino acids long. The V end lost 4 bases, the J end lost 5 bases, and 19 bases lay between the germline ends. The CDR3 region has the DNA TGCGCCAGCAGCCCTACTACCGGAGGCCAGAACGAGCAGTACTTC. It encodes CASSPTTGGQNEQYF.

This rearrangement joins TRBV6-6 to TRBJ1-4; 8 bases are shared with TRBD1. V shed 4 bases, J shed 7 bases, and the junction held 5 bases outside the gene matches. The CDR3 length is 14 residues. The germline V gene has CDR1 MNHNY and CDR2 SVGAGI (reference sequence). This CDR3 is CASSLTGEGEKLFF. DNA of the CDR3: TGTGCCAGCAGTTTGACAGGGGAAGGTGAAAAACTGTTTTTT.

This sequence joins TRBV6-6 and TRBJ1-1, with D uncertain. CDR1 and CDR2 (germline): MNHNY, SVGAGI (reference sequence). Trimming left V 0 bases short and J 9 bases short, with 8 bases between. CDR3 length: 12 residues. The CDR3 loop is CASSYSGYQAFF. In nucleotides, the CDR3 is TGTGCCAGCAGTTACTCCGGGTACCAAGCTTTCTTT.